Following are 8 T cell receptor beta chains from one sample sequenced in a study of blood T cell repertoires in COVID-19. Libraries were prepared by immunoSEQ multiplex PCR; TCRdb keeps only in-frame clonotypes and omits some of them. Of over 85,000 clones listed, around 87% are singletons. The sequenced sample was peripheral blood. Every receptor here comes from a human donor with acute or convalescent COVID-19. The donor label of this sample is uncertain.

This chain uses TRBV14 with TRBJ2-4, with TRBD1 as a possible D gene (6 bases). V lost 4 bases and J lost 6, with 19 bases in between. CDR1 and CDR2 (germline): SGHDN, FVKESK. The CDR3 consists of 16 residues. CDR3 sequence reads: CASSPLTGGDGNIQYF. DNA of the CDR3: TGTGCCAGCAGCCCCCTGACAGGTGGAGATGGAAACATTCAGTACTTC.

This chain joins TRBV5-5 and TRBJ2-1; D might be TRBD2 (6 bases). V dropped 2 bases and J dropped 4 bases, with 13 bases sitting between them. CDR3 size: 15 residues. CDR1 and CDR2 (germline): SGHKS, YYEKEE (reference sequence). This chain's CDR3 is CASSFVGGTYNEQFF. CDR3 DNA: TGTGCCAGCAGCTTTGTTGGCGGGACTTACAATGAGCAGTTCTTC.

V usage is TRBV2 and J usage is TRBJ2-3; the match to TRBD2 covers 8 bases. J gave up 3 bases and V 7 bases, and 12 bases lay outside the gene matches. This CDR3 is 16 amino acids long. Germline V gene lookup returns CDR1 SNHLY and CDR2 FYNNEI. The CDR3 sequence is CASNLSGGGWTDTQYF. The CDR3 nucleotides are TGTGCCAGCAACCTAAGCGGGGGCGGGTGGACAGATACGCAGTATTTT.

The chain links TRBV2 to TRBJ2-5, with D tentatively TRBD2 (5 bases). The CDR3 contains 16 residues. The germline V gene encodes CDR1 SNHLY and CDR2 FYNNEI. Trimming left V 5 bases short and J 1 base short, with 17 bases between. The CDR3 coding sequence is TGTGCCAGCAGTCAAAGACAACTAGAGGCCCAAGAGACCCAGTACTTC. It codes for CASSQRQLEAQETQYF.

This clone appeared many times. The chain joins TRBV28 to TRBJ1-4; no clear D gene. V dropped 6 bases and J dropped 0 bases, with 8 bases sitting between them. The CDR3 is made up of 14 amino acids. CDR1 MDHEN and CDR2 SYDVKM come from the germline V gene. The CDR3: CASSPFTTNEKLFF. The CDR3 nucleotides read TGTGCCAGCAGCCCTTTTACAACTAATGAAAAACTGTTTTTT.

The chain is built from TRBV5-4 and TRBJ2-7, with D possibly TRBD2 on 5 matching bases. CDR3 size: 14 residues. Germline V gene sequence: CDR1 SGHNT, CDR2 YYREEE (reference sequence). The V end lost 4 bases, the J end lost 4 bases, and 15 bases lay between the germline ends. CDR3 nucleotides: TGTGCCAGCAGCCGGGGTACGACGGGTTACGAGCAGTACTTC. It specifies CASSRGTTGYEQYF.

V usage is TRBV4-3 and J usage is TRBJ2-5; 11 bases match TRBD1. With 2 bases clipped from V and 5 bases from J, the junction kept 4 bases outside the gene matches. This CDR3 contains 15 residues. Germline V gives CDR1 LGHNA, CDR2 YSLEER. In DNA form, the CDR3 reads TGCGCCAGCAGCCAATACCGGGACAGGGGGGAGACCCAGTACTTC. It yields the protein CASSQYRDRGETQYF.

The chain couples TRBV2 to TRBJ1-1; D is undetermined. Trimming took 4 bases from V and 2 from J, leaving 11 bases between them. The CDR3 has 14 amino acids. Germline CDR1 is SNHLY and CDR2 is FYNNEI. In nucleotides, the CDR3 is TGTGCCAGCAGTGGATTTCGGGGTAACACTGAAGCTTTCTTT. This codes for CASSGFRGNTEAFF.